The 31 T cell receptor beta chains below all came from one sample that was sequenced in a study of T-cell reconstitution after alpha-beta-depleted transplantation in children. The authors prepared the TCRbeta library with unique molecular identifiers. Via MiXCR, TCRdb re-called the PCR reads, giving one row per CDR3 protein. This table holds around 360,000 distinct CDR3 sequences, 10% to 13% found once. Sequencing used PBMCs from the stem cell graft donor, obtained from the stem cell graft. The receptors were sampled from a human donor who donated a stem cell graft to a child with acute lymphoblastic leukemia.

This clonotype was seen more than once but under ten times. This sequence joins TRBV12-3 or TRBV12-4 and TRBJ2-5; 8 bases are a match to TRBD1. V shed 5 bases and J 5 bases; nucleotides not matched to a gene: 4. The CDR3 has 13 amino acids. For the CDR3, the DNA is TGTGCCAGCAGTACCTGGACAGGGGAGACCCAGTACTTC. Translating it yields CASSTWTGETQYF.

This clonotype has only a few counts. V is TRBV4-1 and J is TRBJ2-4; possibly TRBD1 for D (6 bases). This CDR3 has 16 amino acids. Germline V gives CDR1 MGHRA, CDR2 YSYEKL. Deletions cut 0 bases from V and 7 bases from J, with 16 bases between. The CDR3 bases are TGCGCCAGCAGCCAAGATCTTCAAGGGGGATGGAACATTCAGTACTTC. It codes for CASSQDLQGGWNIQYF.

The table lists this clonotype with a few counts. The chain joins TRBV12-3 or TRBV12-4 to TRBJ2-5; TRBD1 matches 9 bases. After removal of 5 bases from V and 9 bases from J, the junction contained 13 bases not matched to a gene. The CDR3 runs 15 residues. CDR3 amino acids: CASSPRTGAFVAQYF. As DNA, the CDR3 is TGTGCCAGCAGTCCCCGGACAGGGGCCTTCGTGGCCCAGTACTTC.

V and J are TRBV4-3 and TRBJ2-2; 15 bases line up with TRBD2. The CDR3 runs to 18 residues. The V gene's germline CDR1 is LGHNA and CDR2 YSLEER. V lost 0 bases and J lost 6; bases outside the gene matches: 5. The CDR3 protein is CASSQDLGLAGGAGELFF. The CDR3 coding sequence is TGCGCCAGCAGCCAAGATTTGGGACTAGCGGGAGGTGCCGGGGAGCTGTTTTTT.

The chain's CDR3 is CASSPGADLTAFF. The CDR3, as DNA: TGTGCCAGCTCACCCGGGGCTGACCTGACAGCTTTCTTT. The rearrangement links TRBV18 to TRBJ1-1, with D perhaps matching TRBD1 (5 bases). Trimming pared 3 bases from V and 10 bases from J, leaving 15 bases between. The CDR3 spans 13 residues. CDR1 and CDR2 from the germline V gene are KGHSH and LQKENI.

This clonotype was detected only a few times. The chain joins TRBV7-2 to TRBJ2-5; TRBD2 matches at 7 bases. Germline CDR1 is SGHTA and CDR2 is FQGNSA. Losses at the gene ends were 5 bases for V and 4 bases for J; bases not matched to a gene: 16. The CDR3 is 17 residues long. CDR3 DNA: TGTGCCAGCAGCCCAGGAGTGTTAAGCGGGGAAGGAGAGACCCAGTACTTC. Protein product: CASSPGVLSGEGETQYF.

This clonotype was found many times. This chain connects TRBV7-2 to TRBJ1-2; D possibly corresponds to TRBD1 (6 bases). The germline V and J ends were trimmed by 5 bases and 0 bases, with 19 bases remaining between them. The CDR3 loop spans 17 amino acids. Germline lookup yields CDR1 SGHTA and CDR2 FQGNSA. In DNA, the CDR3 is TGTGCCAGCAGCCCCAGACCAACGACAGGTCCTAACTATGGCTACACCTTC. Its protein product is CASSPRPTTGPNYGYTF. The full variable domain, completed using reference TRBV7-2 and TRBJ1-2, is GAGVSQSPSNKVTEKGKDVELRCDPISGHTALYWYRQSLGQGLEFLIYFQGNSAPDKSGLPSDRFSAERTGGSVSTLTIQRTQQEDSAVYLCASSPRPTTGPNYGYTFGSGTRLTVV.

This clonotype was picked up a small number of times. This chain joins TRBV12-3 or TRBV12-4 and TRBJ1-6, with a weak D call TRBD1 (5 bases). CDR3 size: 13 residues. Trimming pared 8 bases from V and 17 bases from J, leaving 22 bases between. In nucleotides, the CDR3 is TGTGCCAGCCGACCTTCTGACAGTCCAATTATCCACTTT. Protein product: CASRPSDSPIIHF.

The gene calls are TRBV12-3 or TRBV12-4 and TRBJ2-4; 12 nucleotides align to TRBD2. There are 18 residues in the CDR3. With V trimmed by 5 bases and J by 0 bases, 8 bases remained unmatched. CDR3 sequence reads: CASSPGLAGIGAKNIQYF. As DNA, the CDR3 is TGTGCCAGCAGTCCCGGACTAGCGGGAATTGGAGCCAAAAACATTCAGTACTTC.

The gene calls are TRBV18 and TRBJ1-6; D call uncertain. This CDR3 spans 13 amino acids. The V end lost 2 bases, the J end lost 10 bases, and 9 bases lay between the germline ends. Germline V gene lookup returns CDR1 KGHSH and CDR2 LQKENI. This CDR3 is CASSPARNSPLHF. The CDR3 coding sequence is TGTGCCAGCTCACCAGCCAGAAACTCACCCCTCCACTTT.

This sequence joins TRBV12-3 or TRBV12-4 and TRBJ2-7, with D perhaps assigned TRBD1 or TRBD2 (5 bases each). The V end was cut by 8 bases, the J end by 0 bases, with 11 bases between. The CDR3 has 13 residues. The CDR3 protein is CASGAGSSYEQYF. In DNA, the CDR3 is TGTGCCAGCGGCGCAGGGAGCTCCTACGAGCAGTACTTC.

In this sample, this clonotype turned up a few times. This chain links TRBV20-1 with TRBJ2-1; a possible D gene is TRBD2 (6 bases). Trimming shortened V by 0 bases and J by 1 base, and 10 bases separated the two germline ends. The CDR3 covers 15 residues. The germline V gene encodes CDR1 DFQATT and CDR2 SNEGSKA (reference sequence). Here the CDR3 reads CSARDFSGSYNEQFF. The CDR3 region has the DNA TGCAGTGCTAGAGACTTTAGCGGTTCCTACAATGAGCAGTTCTTC.

Of note for this clonotype: This clone may be a read error of a much larger clone one base away. The gene calls are TRBV7-8 and TRBJ2-1, with 11 positions matching TRBD2. The CDR3 covers 16 residues. The junction had 10 bases not matched to a gene; V was cut back by 5 bases and J by 7 bases. CDR1 is SGHVS, CDR2 FQNEAQ, per germline. The CDR3, as DNA: TGTGCCAGCAGCGCAACCGGGACTAGCGGAAAGAATGAGCAGTTCTTC. Its protein product is CASSATGTSGKNEQFF.

The chain uses TRBV11-2 and TRBJ1-1; TRBD1 might be the D (6 bases). The CDR3 covers 19 residues. Deletions cut 4 bases from V and 1 base from J, with 25 bases between. CDR1 and CDR2 (germline): SGHAT, FQNNGV. The CDR3 sequence is CASSSDQESYLGANTEAFF. The CDR3 nucleotides are TGTGCCAGCAGCTCCGACCAAGAAAGCTACCTGGGGGCGAACACTGAAGCTTTCTTT.

There are many counts of this clonotype. V gene TRBV27 combines with J gene TRBJ1-3; 9 bases match TRBD1. The CDR3 length is 15 residues. V lost 5 bases to trimming and J lost 4 bases; unmatched junction nucleotides: 6. Germline-derived CDR1 and CDR2 are MNHEY and SMNVEV (reference sequence). The CDR3 region is CASSVNRGRGNTIYF. DNA of the CDR3: TGTGCCAGCAGTGTAAACAGGGGGCGCGGAAACACCATATATTTT.

This clonotype was seen a few times. The chain uses TRBV4-2 and TRBJ2-3; unclear D gene. This CDR3 contains 12 residues. V was shortened by 8 bases and J by 4 bases, with 10 bases between the two germline ends. Germline V gene data show CDR1 as LGHNA and CDR2 as YNFKEQ. The CDR3 loop is CASRPSPDTQYF. The CDR3 region has the DNA TGTGCCAGCCGACCTTCCCCAGATACGCAGTATTTT.

This clonotype was seen only a few times. This chain uses TRBV7-2 with TRBJ2-5; D uncertain. V was shortened by 1 base and J by 0 bases, with 12 bases between the two germline ends. This CDR3 is built from 16 residues. The germline gives CDR1 SGHTA, CDR2 FQGNSA. CDR3 region: CASSLVSGVYQETQYF. CDR3 sequence (DNA): TGTGCCAGCAGCTTAGTGTCTGGGGTGTACCAAGAGACCCAGTACTTC.

This sequence joins TRBV12-2 and TRBJ2-7. TRBV12-2 is reported as a pseudogene. The CDR3 loop spans 17 amino acids. In nucleotides, the CDR3 is TGTGCAAGTCGCTTAGAATCGAGCAGATCGACCGCGTACGAGCAGTACTTC. Its translation is CASRLESSRSTAYEQYF.

The chain recombines TRBV2 with TRBJ1-5; tentatively, D is TRBD1 (5 bases). V was shortened by 6 bases and J by 2 bases, with 14 bases between the two germline ends. The CDR3 has 15 amino acids. Germline values: CDR1 SNHLY, CDR2 FYNNEI. The CDR3 here is CASRPGTWGNQPQHF. The CDR3, as DNA: TGTGCCAGCAGACCGGGGACTTGGGGCAATCAGCCCCAGCATTTT.

This clonotype was found a few times. This chain joins TRBV14 and TRBJ2-1, with D possibly TRBD1 on 6 matching bases. Germline V gene sequence: CDR1 SGHDN, CDR2 FVKESK. V lost 5 bases and J 10 bases, leaving 12 bases between the germline ends. CDR3 size: 12 residues. CDR3 sequence: CASSFTGIEQFF. As DNA, the CDR3 is TGTGCCAGCAGCTTTACAGGGATCGAGCAGTTCTTC.

The rearrangement joins TRBV20-1 to TRBJ2-7; 8 nucleotides match TRBD1. Losses at the gene ends were 6 bases for V and 9 bases for J; bases not matched to a gene: 13. The CDR3 has 13 amino acids. Germline values: CDR1 DFQATT, CDR2 SNEGSKA (reference sequence). The CDR3 reads CSAGRQGAGGQYF. DNA of the CDR3: TGCAGTGCCGGCAGGCAGGGGGCCGGGGGGCAGTACTTC.

This clonotype was observed at least ten times. DNA of the CDR3: TGTGCCAGCAGTCGGACAGGGGGCGCCTACGAGCAGTACTTC. It is translated as CASSRTGGAYEQYF. The V gene is TRBV6-1, the J gene TRBJ2-7, with TRBD1 matching 11 bases. The CDR3 runs to 14 residues. Germline loops: CDR1 MNHNS, CDR2 SASEGT. V gave up 5 bases and J gave up 2 bases; unmatched junction bases: 2.

This clonotype was picked up many times. V is TRBV3-1 and J is TRBJ2-3; 15 bases fit TRBD2. CDR3 length: 16 residues. The J segment lost 4 bases and the V segment lost 4 bases, leaving 3 bases of the junction unmatched. Germline CDR1 reads LGHDT; CDR2 reads YNNKEL (reference sequence). For the CDR3, the DNA is TGTGCCAGCAGCCGGGGACTAGCGGGAGGATCAGATACGCAGTATTTT. It translates to CASSRGLAGGSDTQYF.

The chain links TRBV10-3 to TRBJ1-2; 7 bases match TRBD1. The junction had 10 bases not matched to a gene; V was cut back by 6 bases and J by 3 bases. This CDR3 comprises 15 residues. Germline assignment: CDR1 ENHRY and CDR2 SYGVKD. The CDR3 loop reads CAIRGQGQHDYGYTF. In DNA, the CDR3 is TGTGCCATCAGGGGCCAGGGACAGCACGACTATGGCTACACCTTC.

This clonotype was observed a handful of times. The genes are TRBV7-2 and TRBJ1-3, with 9 bases fitting TRBD1. Germline V gene sequence: CDR1 SGHTA, CDR2 FQGNSA. The J segment lost 2 bases and the V segment lost 3 bases, leaving 8 bases of the junction unmatched. This CDR3 contains 17 residues. CDR3 nucleotide sequence: TGTGCCAGCAGCTTTTCCGTGGACAGGGGAGCTGGAAACACCATATATTTT. Protein: CASSFSVDRGAGNTIYF.

This clonotype was detected only a few times. The chain uses TRBV29-1 and TRBJ1-1; unclear D gene. CDR1 SQVTM and CDR2 ANQGSEA come from the germline V gene. The CDR3 has 10 residues. V lost 6 bases to trimming and J lost 3 bases, with 5 bases between them. The CDR3 here is CSVADTEAFF. CDR3 sequence (DNA): TGCAGCGTCGCTGACACTGAAGCTTTCTTT.

This clonotype was seen at least ten times. CDR3 sequence (DNA): TGTGCCAGCAGCCGTGGCAGGGGGACTGGCACAGATACGCAGTATTTT. Its translation: CASSRGRGTGTDTQYF. This chain connects TRBV3-1 to TRBJ2-3; D is perhaps TRBD1 (7 bases). CDR3 length: 16 residues. V was shortened by 4 bases and J by 1 base, with 15 bases between the two germline ends. CDR1 and CDR2 from the germline V gene are LGHDT and YNNKEL (reference sequence).

V usage is TRBV10-3 and J usage is TRBJ1-2, with a possible D match to TRBD1 (6 bases). Germline lookup yields CDR1 ENHRY and CDR2 SYGVKD. There are 13 residues in the CDR3. Trimming pared 9 bases from V and 3 bases from J, leaving 14 bases between. The CDR3 coding sequence is TGTGCCATAGCCGACAGGTTCGACTATGGCTACACCTTC. Translated: CAIADRFDYGYTF.

This clonotype came up a few times. The chain joins TRBV7-9 to TRBJ2-7; D remains unclear. Looked up from germline, CDR1 is SEHNR and CDR2 is FQNEAQ (reference sequence). There are 13 residues in the CDR3. V gave up 7 bases and J gave up 4 bases, with 14 bases separating them. CDR3 in amino acids: CASKKGAGYEQYF. DNA for the CDR3: TGTGCCAGCAAGAAGGGCGCCGGGTACGAGCAGTACTTC.

V usage is TRBV20-1 and J usage is TRBJ2-1; TRBD2 agrees at 10 bases. The trim removed 6 bases at V and 2 bases at J, leaving 4 bases unmatched. The germline V gene encodes CDR1 DFQATT and CDR2 SNEGSKA (reference sequence). There are 14 residues in the CDR3. The CDR3 protein is CSAPGTSAYNEQFF. The CDR3 DNA reads as TGCAGTGCCCCGGGGACTAGCGCCTACAATGAGCAGTTCTTC.

This clonotype was recorded at least ten times. The gene calls are TRBV9 and TRBJ2-3, with a tentative D call TRBD1 (6 bases). Deletions cut 4 bases from V and 0 bases from J, with 12 bases between. CDR3 length: 15 amino acids. CDR1 is SGDLS, CDR2 YYNGEE, per germline. The CDR3 sequence is CASSQRQESTDTQYF. The CDR3 region has the DNA TGTGCCAGCAGCCAACGACAGGAAAGCACAGATACGCAGTATTTT.